These T cell receptor beta chains were read from a single sample in a study of healthy donors' naive CD4 and CD8 T cells. Using its own MiXCR run on the reads, TCRdb lists one record per CDR3 protein. Altogether about 200,000 distinct CDR3 sequences are present, about 74% being singletons, with the ten largest covering around 2%. The sample comprised naive CD4+ and CD8+ T cells sorted from blood, pooled from several donors. Source of these receptors: a pool of human donors in good health; the sample pools cells from several healthy donors. CDR3s include the opening cysteine and the closing phenylalanine or tryptophan. Each record gives: clone size, V gene, D gene, J gene, CDR3 DNA, CDR3 protein. A D gene is named only where the DNA matches it firmly. Clone size is shown for a subset of rows, as once, few, many or a class of expanded clone.

>-|TRBV4-3|-|TRBJ2-5
TGCGCCAGCAGCCAAGAGTGGAGGATCGCACAAGAGACCCAGTACTTC
CASSQEWRIAQETQYF
>-|TRBV5-1|-|TRBJ1-2
TGCGCCAGCAGCTTGGCGGGAGTGGAAGGCTACACCTTC
CASSLAGVEGYTF
>few|TRBV7-2|TRBD1|TRBJ2-7
TGTGCCAGCAGCGCGGACAGGGGTATCAACTACGAGCAGTACTTC
CASSADRGINYEQYF
>-|TRBV4-2|TRBD2|TRBJ2-1
TGTGCCAGCAGCCAAGCCGCGACTAGCACCGATGAGCAGTTCTTC
CASSQAATSTDEQFF
>-|TRBV6-5|-|TRBJ2-2
TGTGCCAGCAGTTACTCGGCAGGGGTTAACGGGGAGCTGTTTTTT
CASSYSAGVNGELFF
>-|TRBV30|-|TRBJ1-5
TGTGCCTGGAGTGCCCGAGGGTATCAGCCCCAGCATTTT
CAWSARGYQPQHF
>-|TRBV29-1|-|TRBJ1-2
TGCAGCACCCGGGACTATGGCTACACCTTC
CSTRDYGYTF
>-|TRBV29-1|-|TRBJ2-1
TGCAGCGTTGTAGCCAGTAACTCCTACAATGAGCAGTTCTTC
CSVVASNSYNEQFF
>-|TRBV6-5|TRBD2|TRBJ2-2
TGTGCCAGCAGGTCTCTAGCGGGGCACTACACCGGGGAGCTGTTTTTT
CASRSLAGHYTGELFF
>-|TRBV29-1|TRBD1|TRBJ2-5
TGCAGCGTTGGCCGGGACAGGTTTGAGGAGACCCAGTACTTC
CSVGRDRFEETQYF
>-|TRBV6-6|TRBD1|TRBJ2-1
TGTGCCAGCACTCTACCGGGACAGCTCTCTCCCTACAATGAGCAGTTCTTC
CASTLPGQLSPYNEQFF
>few|TRBV5-5|-|TRBJ1-1
TGTGCCAGCAGCTTGGGCGGCAAGAACACTGAAGCTTTCTTT
CASSLGGKNTEAFF